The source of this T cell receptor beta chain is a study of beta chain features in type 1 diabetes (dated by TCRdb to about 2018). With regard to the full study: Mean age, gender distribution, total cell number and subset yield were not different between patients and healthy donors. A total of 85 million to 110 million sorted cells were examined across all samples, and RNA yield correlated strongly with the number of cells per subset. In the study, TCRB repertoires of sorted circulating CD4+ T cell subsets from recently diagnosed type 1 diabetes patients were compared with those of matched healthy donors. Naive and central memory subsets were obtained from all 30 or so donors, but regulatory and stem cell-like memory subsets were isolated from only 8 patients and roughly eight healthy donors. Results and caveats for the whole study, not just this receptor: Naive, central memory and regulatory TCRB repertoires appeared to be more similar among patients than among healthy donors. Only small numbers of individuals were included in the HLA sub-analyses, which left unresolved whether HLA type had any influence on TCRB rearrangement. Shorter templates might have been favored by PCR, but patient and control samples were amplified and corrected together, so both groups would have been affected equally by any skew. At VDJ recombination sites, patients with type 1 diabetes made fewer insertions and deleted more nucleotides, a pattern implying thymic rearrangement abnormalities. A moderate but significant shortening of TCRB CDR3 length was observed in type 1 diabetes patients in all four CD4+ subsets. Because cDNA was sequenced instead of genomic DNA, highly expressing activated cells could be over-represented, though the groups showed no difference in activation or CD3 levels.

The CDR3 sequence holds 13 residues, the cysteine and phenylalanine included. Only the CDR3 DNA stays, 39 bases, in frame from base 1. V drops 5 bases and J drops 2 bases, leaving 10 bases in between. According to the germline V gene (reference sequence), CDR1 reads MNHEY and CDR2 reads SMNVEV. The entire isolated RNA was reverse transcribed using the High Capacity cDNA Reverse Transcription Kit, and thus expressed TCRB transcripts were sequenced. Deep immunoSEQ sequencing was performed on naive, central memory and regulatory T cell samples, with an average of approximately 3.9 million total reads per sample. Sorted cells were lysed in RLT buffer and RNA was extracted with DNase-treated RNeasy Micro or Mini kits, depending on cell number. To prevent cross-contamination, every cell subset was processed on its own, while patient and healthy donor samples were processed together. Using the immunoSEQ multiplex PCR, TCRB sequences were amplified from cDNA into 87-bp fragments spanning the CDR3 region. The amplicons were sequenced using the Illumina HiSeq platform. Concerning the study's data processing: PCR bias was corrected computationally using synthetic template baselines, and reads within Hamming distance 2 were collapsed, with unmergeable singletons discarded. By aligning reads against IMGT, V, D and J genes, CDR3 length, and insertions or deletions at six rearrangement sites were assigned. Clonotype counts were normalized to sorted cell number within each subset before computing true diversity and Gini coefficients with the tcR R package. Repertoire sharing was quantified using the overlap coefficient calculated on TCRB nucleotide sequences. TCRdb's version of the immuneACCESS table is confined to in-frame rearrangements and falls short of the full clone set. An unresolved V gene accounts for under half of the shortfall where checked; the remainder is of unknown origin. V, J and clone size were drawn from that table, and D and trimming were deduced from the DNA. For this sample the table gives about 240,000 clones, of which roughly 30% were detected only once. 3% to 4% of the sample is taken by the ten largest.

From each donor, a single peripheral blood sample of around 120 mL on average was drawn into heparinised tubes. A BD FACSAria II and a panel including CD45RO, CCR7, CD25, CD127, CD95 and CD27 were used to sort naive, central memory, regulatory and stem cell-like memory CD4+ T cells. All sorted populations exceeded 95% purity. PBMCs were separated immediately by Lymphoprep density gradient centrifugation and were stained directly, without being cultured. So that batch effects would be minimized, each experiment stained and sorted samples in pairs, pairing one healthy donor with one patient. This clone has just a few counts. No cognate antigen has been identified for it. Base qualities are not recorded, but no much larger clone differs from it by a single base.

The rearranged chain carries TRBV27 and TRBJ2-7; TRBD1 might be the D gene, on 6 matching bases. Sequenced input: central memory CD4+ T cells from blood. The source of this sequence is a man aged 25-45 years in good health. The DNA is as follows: TGTGCCAGCAGTACCGGGACAACCTACGAGCAGTACTTC. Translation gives CASSTGTTYEQYF.